This T cell receptor (beta chain) was captured in a study of blood T cell repertoires in COVID-19. Across the whole study: PBMCs, B-cell-depleted T cells, or T cells provided the cDNA or gDNA that made up the material.

The data were produced by immunoSEQ multiplex PCR, yet TCRdb's version contains in-frame clones alone and is incomplete. The sample consists of under 300,000 clones, about 83% of them appearing once. Germline loops: CDR1 KGHDR, CDR2 SFDVKD. The CDR3 has 11 residues. V lost 0 bases and J lost 11, with 4 bases in between. Specimen: peripheral blood. This receptor was identified in a woman between 35 and 50 years old who had recovered from COVID-19. The rearrangement links TRBV24-1 to TRBJ1-5; D gene ambiguous. CDR3 amino acids: CATSDLESQHF. CDR3 bases: TGTGCCACCAGTGATTTGGAGTCCCAGCATTTT.